These 10 T cell receptor beta chains were all obtained from the same sample, sequenced in a study of T cell responses to AZD1222 COVID-19 vaccine. Using immunoSEQ multiplex PCR, the repertoire was profiled, and TCRdb retains in-frame clones only, with some absent. This table holds under 200,000 clones, approximately 92% found once. This material consisted of peripheral blood, taken 28 days after the second dose of the MenACWY control vaccine. The receptor source for this set is an adult who received the MenACWY meningococcal vaccine as a control.

J is TRBJ2-5 and V is TRBV5-6; D uncertain. The CDR3 is 14 residues long. In germline, CDR1 is SGHDT, CDR2 YYEEEE. V was trimmed by 0 bases and J by 5 bases, leaving 11 bases between them. CDR3 nucleotide sequence: TGTGCCAGCAGCTTGGTTGGGGAAGGGGAGACCCAGTACTTC. Translation: CASSLVGEGETQYF. The full variable domain, completed using reference TRBV5-6 and TRBJ2-5, is DAGVTQSPTHLIKTRGQQVTLRCSPKSGHDTVSWYQQALGQGPQFIFQYYEEEERQRGNFPDRFSGHQFPNYSSELNVNALLLGDSALYLCASSLVGEGETQYFGPGTRLLVL.

The chain carries TRBV7-3 and TRBJ2-3; 10 nucleotides align to TRBD2. This CDR3 is 16 amino acids long. Germline V gene sequence: CDR1 SGHTA, CDR2 FQGTGA. After removal of 3 bases from V and 4 bases from J, the junction contained 7 bases not matched to a gene. CDR3 sequence: CASSLGTGTSADTQYF. CDR3 coding DNA: TGTGCCAGCAGCTTGGGAACCGGGACTAGCGCAGATACGCAGTATTTT.

This clone has just a few counts. The chain couples TRBV28 to TRBJ1-2; D is unresolved. This CDR3 region has 15 residues. Between the trimmed V and J ends, which lost 5 bases and 4 bases, there was a span of 17 bases. Germline assignment: CDR1 MDHEN and CDR2 SYDVKM. CDR3 in amino acids: CASSPGSVRTYGYTF. The CDR3 nucleotides are TGTGCCAGCAGTCCCGGGAGCGTTCGGACCTATGGCTACACCTTC.

The V and J genes are TRBV7-6 and TRBJ2-7; D gene unclear. CDR1 is SGHVS and CDR2 is FNYEAQ in the germline V gene. The ends were cut back, 8 bases at V and 4 bases at J, with 12 bases in the middle. The CDR3 runs to 12 residues. The CDR3 DNA reads as TGTGCCAGCCCCGGGCCAGGTTACGAGCAGTACTTC. Its translation: CASPGPGYEQYF. The full variable domain, with the rest looked up from reference TRBV7-6 and TRBJ2-7, is GAGVSQSPRYKVTKRGQDVALRCDPISGHVSLYWYRQALGQGPEFLTYFNYEAQQDKSGLPNDRFSAERPEGSISTLTIQRTEQRDSAMYRCASPGPGYEQYFGPGTRLTVT.

V and J are TRBV6-1 and TRBJ2-5; possible D gene TRBD1, 5 bases. V gave up 1 base and J gave up 2 bases, with 5 bases separating them. The germline V gene encodes CDR1 MNHNS and CDR2 SASEGT. CDR3 length equals 13 residues. The CDR3: CASSEGTQETQYF. The DNA of the CDR3 is TGTGCCAGCAGTGAAGGGACACAAGAGACCCAGTACTTC.

This sequence joins TRBV24-1 and TRBJ1-1; possibly TRBD1 for D (6 bases). CDR1 and CDR2 from the germline V gene are KGHDR and SFDVKD. The CDR3 loop spans 14 amino acids. Trimming cost V 6 bases and J 4 bases, with 14 bases left between them. CDR3 in amino acids: CATSSADRITEAFF. The CDR3, as DNA: TGTGCCACCAGTTCCGCTGACAGGATCACTGAAGCTTTCTTT.

The CDR3 sequence is CASSQDAGLSNQPQHF. CDR3 nucleotide sequence: TGTGCCAGCAGCCAAGATGCAGGGCTAAGCAATCAGCCCCAGCATTTT. The chain uses TRBV4-2 and TRBJ1-5; a weak D match, TRBD1 (5 bases). Germline V gene sequence: CDR1 LGHNA, CDR2 YNFKEQ. Trimming took off 0 bases at V and 1 base at J, with 10 bases between the two ends. The CDR3 covers 16 residues.

V usage is TRBV27 and J usage is TRBJ2-1; 7 nucleotides agree with TRBD1. In germline, CDR1 is MNHEY, CDR2 SMNVEV (reference sequence). The CDR3 has 16 residues. The junction had 11 bases not matched to a gene; V was cut back by 6 bases and J by 3 bases. The CDR3 bases are TGTGCCAGCAGGCCTTACTCCGGACAGGTCTACAATGAGCAGTTCTTC. It codes for CASRPYSGQVYNEQFF.

The chain has TRBV19 and TRBJ2-7, with 11 bases that match TRBD1. The V and J ends lost 5 bases and 4 bases, in that order; junction bases with no gene match: 13. Per the germline V gene, CDR1 is LNHDA and CDR2 is SQIVND (reference sequence). This CDR3 is 17 amino acids long. The CDR3 nucleotides read TGTGCCAGTAGTCTCGGTTTTGGGACAGGGGGAGGTTACGAGCAGTACTTC. It translates to CASSLGFGTGGGYEQYF. The full variable domain, in which reference TRBV19 and TRBJ2-7 provide the parts outside the CDR3, is DGGITQSPKYLFRKEGQNVTLSCEQNLNHDAMYWYRQDPGQGLRLIYYSQIVNDFQKGDIAEGYSVSREKKESFPLTVTSAQKNPTAFYLCASSLGFGTGGGYEQYFGPGTRLTVT.

The chain combines TRBV7-3 with TRBJ2-1; perhaps TRBD2 as D (6 bases). From germline, CDR1 is SGHTA and CDR2 FQGTGA. Deletions cut 5 bases from V and 8 bases from J, with 22 bases between. The CDR3 extends over 16 amino acids. Here the CDR3 DNA reads TGTGCCAGCAGCCTACGACAGAGCGGGCTTTCGGATGAGCAGTTCTTC. It encodes CASSLRQSGLSDEQFF.